This T cell receptor beta chain was sequenced during a study of early T cells in non-severe SARS-CoV-2 infection. Study-level information: It was bulk RNA from unsorted whole blood that was sequenced, and the chains were unpaired.

Researchers attached unique molecular identifiers to individual cDNA molecules. TCRdb passed the 5' RACE reads through MiXCR, listing each CDR3 protein once. The table includes 35,000 to 45,000 distinct CDR3 sequences, 10% to 15% detected once. This clonotype occurred many times. The antigen is not known. Study outcomes and limitations: CD4 and private specificities were missed by VDJdb matching, which favored anti-spike CD8 responses.

Between the trimmed V and J ends, which lost 4 bases and 0 bases, there was a span of 13 bases. This CDR3 region has 16 residues. Germline CDR1 MDHEN, CDR2 SYDVKM. The V and J genes are TRBV28 and TRBJ2-1; D is ambiguous. The TCR originated in an adult who was a healthcare worker with PCR-confirmed SARS-CoV-2 infection or an uninfected control (not recorded which). The specimen sequenced was whole blood. CDR3 sequence reads: CASSSRSAISYNEQFF. The CDR3 DNA reads TGTGCCAGCAGTTCCCGATCAGCAATCTCCTACAATGAGCAGTTCTTC.